The 7 T cell receptor beta chains in this list originate from one sample, sequenced in a study of T cells in Graves' hyperthyroidism and ophthalmopathy. From RNA transcripts, TCR beta CDR3 regions were amplified. HTBI primers were used for first-round RT-PCR of the TCR CDR3. TCRdb reprocessed the multiplex PCR reads with MiXCR, giving one entry per CDR3 protein. The sample records roughly 740,000 distinct CDR3 sequences, approximately 16% being singletons. Material: blood. These receptors originate from a man younger than 35 with Graves' hyperthyroidism.

The sample holds many counts of this clonotype. J is TRBJ2-7 and V is TRBV27; 7 bases agree with TRBD1. The CDR3 covers 14 residues. Germline loops: CDR1 MNHEY, CDR2 SMNVEV (reference sequence). With 6 bases clipped from V and 2 bases from J, the junction kept 7 bases outside the gene matches. In nucleotides, the CDR3 is TGTGCCAGCAGCCCGTTTGGACAGGCCTACGAGCAGTACTTC. Translated: CASSPFGQAYEQYF.

This clonotype appeared many times. This sequence joins TRBV2 and TRBJ2-1; D call uncertain. The V gene's germline CDR1 is SNHLY and CDR2 FYNNEI. The CDR3 runs 13 residues. Trimming took 8 bases from V and 0 from J, leaving 8 bases between them. CDR3 DNA sequence: TGTGCCAGCCGCCTAAGCTCCTACAATGAGCAGTTCTTC. Its translation is CASRLSSYNEQFF.

This clonotype has ten or more counts. The rearrangement joins TRBV7-6 to TRBJ2-3; TRBD2 is a possible D gene (5 bases). Deletions cut 2 bases from V and 2 bases from J, with 14 bases between. The CDR3 runs 16 residues. Germline values: CDR1 SGHVS, CDR2 FNYEAQ. DNA of the CDR3: TGTGCCAGCAGCTTACGGAGCGGACCAAACACAGATACGCAGTATTTT. Its translation: CASSLRSGPNTDTQYF.

CDR3 region: CSVVQGAEAFF. CDR3 nucleotides: TGCAGCGTTGTACAGGGGGCTGAAGCTTTCTTT. The chain is built from TRBV29-1 and TRBJ1-1; 8 bases agree with TRBD1. With V trimmed by 4 bases and J by 6 bases, 1 base remained unmatched. The CDR3 is 11 residues long. Germline CDR1 is SQVTM and CDR2 is ANQGSEA.

This clonotype was detected many times. The CDR3 nucleotides are TGCGCCAGCAGCTTGTCGGCAGGGGGGAATGAGCAGTTCTTC. Translating it yields CASSLSAGGNEQFF. The V gene is TRBV5-1, the J gene TRBJ2-1, with TRBD1 as a possible D gene (7 bases). The CDR3 is 14 amino acids. V was cut by 1 base and J by 7 bases, with 12 bases left in between. Germline V gene data show CDR1 as SGHRS and CDR2 as YFSETQ. Full variable domain (rest looked up from reference TRBV5-1 and TRBJ2-1): KAGVTQTPRYLIKTRGQQVTLSCSPISGHRSVSWYQQTPGQGLQFLFEYFSETQRNKGNFPGRFSGRQFSNSRSEMNVSTLELGDSALYLCASSLSAGGNEQFFGPGTRLTVL.

This clonotype was observed a few times. The chain recombines TRBV6-2 or TRBV6-3 with TRBJ2-2; perhaps TRBD2 as D (5 bases). Germline values: CDR1 MNHEY, CDR2 SVGEGT. The CDR3 totals 16 residues. The V end lost 2 bases, the J end lost 1 base, and 11 bases lay between the germline ends. The CDR3 loop is CASSYALGMNTGELFF. CDR3 bases: TGTGCCAGCAGTTACGCGCTCGGGATGAACACCGGGGAGCTGTTTTTT.

The rearrangement links TRBV20-1 to TRBJ1-4; the D gene is possibly TRBD1 (6 bases). Trimming took off 2 bases at V and 0 bases at J, with 7 bases between the two ends. This CDR3 comprises 14 residues. Germline CDR1 reads DFQATT; CDR2 reads SNEGSKA (reference sequence). As DNA, the CDR3 is TGCAGTGCTAGAAGACAGGCAACTAATGAAAAACTGTTTTTT. The encoded protein is CSARRQATNEKLFF.